Presented here are 25 T cell receptor beta chains from one specimen sequenced in a study of blood T cell repertoires in COVID-19. This table comes from immunoSEQ multiplex PCR, and its TCRdb copy is limited to in-frame clones, with some not included. This sample carries approximately 270,000 clones, around 89% of them seen once, and the ten largest clones take 5% to 6.5%. The sample was peripheral blood. The source is a woman aged 25-40 years with COVID-19, enrolled during active disease.

The CDR3 bases are TGTGCCAGCAGCCCTAATTTGGGACTAGCGGGAGGCACAGATACGCAGTATTTT. Translating it yields CASSPNLGLAGGTDTQYF. The chain has TRBV7-9 and TRBJ2-3, with 14 bases identical to TRBD2. The J segment lost 1 base and the V segment lost 5 bases, leaving 8 bases of the junction unmatched. This CDR3 is 18 amino acids long. Looked up from germline, CDR1 is SEHNR and CDR2 is FQNEAQ (reference sequence).

CDR3 bases: TGTGCCAGCTCACCACGCCCCTCGACCAGGGGCGAGGTCGGGGAGCTGTTTTTT. It specifies CASSPRPSTRGEVGELFF. The gene calls are TRBV18 and TRBJ2-2; TRBD1 is a possible D gene (6 bases). Germline CDR1 reads KGHSH; CDR2 reads LQKENI. V shed 1 base and J shed 7 bases, with 22 bases lying between them. The CDR3 extends over 18 amino acids.

The gene calls are TRBV25-1 and TRBJ2-7, with 7 bases lining up with TRBD1. Germline-derived CDR1 and CDR2 are MGHDK and SYGVNS. The CDR3 extends over 12 amino acids. V lost 6 bases, J lost 3 bases, and 2 bases stayed unmatched. In nucleotides, the CDR3 is TGTGCCAGCAGGGGGGACAGCTACGAGCAGTACTTC. Protein sequence: CASRGDSYEQYF.

V is TRBV6-5 and J is TRBJ2-7; TRBD1 aligns across 9 bases. The germline gives CDR1 MNHEY, CDR2 SVGAGI. The V segment lost 6 bases and the J segment 2 bases; nucleotides outside the gene matches: 5. The CDR3 sequence is 14 residues long. The CDR3 region is CASRGTGRPYEQYV. The CDR3 region has the DNA TGTGCCAGCAGGGGGACAGGGAGGCCCTACGAGCAGTACGTC.

A note on this clone: The conserved phenylalanine or tryptophan is not found at the CDR3 terminus, so this likely reflects a read error. Because the CDR3's place on the DNA is in doubt, the DNA is left out and the CDR3 is given as listed by TCRdb. The gene calls are TRBV6-4 and TRBJ2-7; the D call TRBD2 from the table was never checked on the DNA. The CDR3 length equals 12 residues, ends included. Germline V lookup: CDR1 MRHNA, CDR2 SNTAGT. The chain's CDR3 is CASSDLTSGTPI.

The chain recombines TRBV11-2 with TRBJ1-1, with 9 bases fitting TRBD1. The length of the CDR3 is 16 residues. With V trimmed by 1 base and J by 4 bases, 7 bases remained unmatched. Germline CDR1 reads SGHAT; CDR2 reads FQNNGV. CDR3 nucleotide sequence: TGTGCCAGCAGCTTAGCCTTGACAGGGGGAGGCACTGAAGCTTTCTTT. Its translation is CASSLALTGGGTEAFF. The complete variable domain, with remaining parts taken from reference TRBV11-2 and TRBJ1-1, reads EAGVAQSPRYKIIEKRQSVAFWCNPISGHATLYWYQQILGQGPKLLIQFQNNGVVDDSQLPKDRFSAERLKGVDSTLKIQPAKLEDSAVYLCASSLALTGGGTEAFFGQGTRLTVV.

The table lists this clone with a few counts. The gene calls are TRBV7-2 and TRBJ1-5, with 9 nucleotides matching TRBD1. Germline loops: CDR1 SGHTA, CDR2 FQGNSA. The junction had 3 bases not matched to a gene; V was cut back by 3 bases and J by 0 bases. The length of the CDR3 is 16 residues. CDR3 in amino acids: CASSFPTGGSNQPQHF. The CDR3 nucleotides read TGTGCCAGCAGCTTCCCGACAGGGGGTAGCAATCAGCCCCAGCATTTT.

The chain uses TRBV4-1 and TRBJ1-1; 7 bases are shared with TRBD1. The V segment lost 0 bases and the J segment 0 bases; nucleotides outside the gene matches: 1. The CDR3 is made up of 15 amino acids. Germline CDR1 and CDR2: MGHRA and YSYEKL. The CDR3 spells CASSQEGTVNTEAFF. The CDR3 DNA follows: TGCGCCAGCAGCCAAGAGGGGACAGTGAACACTGAAGCTTTCTTT.

This clone showed up many times. The chain carries TRBV4-3 and TRBJ2-2; TRBD2 agrees at 15 bases. Germline CDR1 is LGHNA and CDR2 is YSLEER. This CDR3 comprises 19 residues. J was trimmed by 4 bases and V by 4 bases; bases with no gene match: 10. In nucleotides, the CDR3 is TGCGCCAGCAGCCCGGGACTAGCGGGGGGTCCGCGGGGCACCGGGGAGCTGTTTTTT. It yields the protein CASSPGLAGGPRGTGELFF.

The J gene is TRBJ1-2, the V gene TRBV5-4; tentatively, D is TRBD1 (6 bases). Between the trimmed V and J ends, which lost 4 bases and 5 bases, there was a span of 12 bases. CDR1 is SGHNT and CDR2 is YYREEE in the germline V gene (reference sequence). The CDR3 runs to 13 residues. CDR3 sequence: CASSLRTDYGYTF. The CDR3 bases are TGTGCCAGCAGCCTTAGGACAGATTATGGCTACACCTTC.

This clone has just a few counts. This sequence joins TRBV6-2 or TRBV6-3 and TRBJ1-6, with TRBD1 matching 10 bases. Germline V gives CDR1 MNHEY, CDR2 SVGEGT. CDR3 size: 19 residues. V was pared by 4 bases and J by 0 bases, with 9 bases of the junction left unmatched. The CDR3 is CASSFTPGQGSSYNSPLHF. CDR3 DNA sequence: TGTGCCAGCAGTTTCACCCCGGGACAGGGGAGCTCCTATAATTCACCCCTCCACTTT.

The rearrangement uses TRBV6-5 and TRBJ2-5; D uncertain. The V end lost 6 bases, the J end lost 1 base, and 3 bases lay between the germline ends. This CDR3 has 11 residues. Germline V gives CDR1 MNHEY, CDR2 SVGAGI. DNA of the CDR3: TGTGCCAGCAGAGCCCAAGAGACCCAGTACTTC. It yields the protein CASRAQETQYF.

Here the CDR3 DNA reads TGTGCCAGCAGCCCCGGTGGCACTGAAGCTTTCTTT. Residues: CASSPGGTEAFF. This sequence joins TRBV28 and TRBJ1-1, with D unresolved. This CDR3 is built from 12 residues. The germline V gene encodes CDR1 MDHEN and CDR2 SYDVKM. V was clipped by 6 bases and J by 4 bases, with 9 bases between them.

This chain links TRBV2 with TRBJ1-5; TRBD1 aligns across 9 bases. This CDR3 comprises 16 residues. Germline loops: CDR1 SNHLY, CDR2 FYNNEI. After removal of 1 base from V and 7 bases from J, the junction contained 8 bases not matched to a gene. The CDR3 is CASSEGRGQGNQPQHF. The CDR3, as DNA: TGTGCCAGCAGTGAAGGGCGGGGACAGGGAAACCAGCCCCAGCATTTT.

The chain joins TRBV24-1 to TRBJ1-2; TRBD1 is a possible D gene (6 bases). Per the germline V gene, CDR1 is KGHDR and CDR2 is SFDVKD. The CDR3 covers 16 residues. V was clipped by 4 bases and J by 0 bases, with 14 bases between them. CDR3 residues: CATSEGPGHPNYGYTF. The CDR3 region has the DNA TGTGCCACCAGTGAGGGGCCGGGACACCCTAACTATGGCTACACCTTC.

This chain links TRBV6-5 with TRBJ1-1; TRBD1 matches 7 bases. CDR1 is MNHEY, CDR2 SVGAGI, per germline. J lost 0 bases, V lost 8 bases, and 3 bases had no gene match. This CDR3 region has 13 residues. CDR3 residues: CASARGLNTEAFF. CDR3 coding DNA: TGTGCCAGCGCCAGGGGGTTGAACACTGAAGCTTTCTTT.

J is TRBJ1-5 and V is TRBV28; TRBD1 might be the D (6 bases). Trimming took 6 bases from V and 1 from J, leaving 10 bases between them. This CDR3 region has 14 residues. The germline CDR1 and CDR2 sequences are MDHEN and SYDVKM. In DNA, the CDR3 is TGTGCCAGCAGACAGGGCATCAGCAATCAGCCCCAGCATTTT. Translation gives CASRQGISNQPQHF. Together with reference TRBV28 and TRBJ1-5, the CDR3 gives the full variable domain: DVKVTQSSRYLVKRTGEKVFLECVQDMDHENMFWYRQDPGLGLRLIYFSYDVKMKEKGDIPEGYSVSREKKERFSLILESASTNQTSMYLCASRQGISNQPQHFGDGTRLSIL.

The V and J genes are TRBV4-1 and TRBJ2-1; 11 bases line up with TRBD2. The V and J ends lost 4 bases and 9 bases, in that order; junction bases with no gene match: 11. The V gene's germline CDR1 is MGHRA and CDR2 YSYEKL. The CDR3 has 16 residues. As DNA, the CDR3 is TGCGCCAGCAGCCCCAGACTAGCGGGGTTCGGATTTGAGCAGTTCTTC. Translated, it gives CASSPRLAGFGFEQFF.

J is TRBJ1-5 and V is TRBV14, with D unresolved. Germline CDR1 and CDR2: SGHDN and FVKESK. Trimming took 4 bases from V and 6 from J, leaving 10 bases between them. The CDR3 is 13 amino acids. CDR3 sequence reads: CASSRNEGQPQHF. CDR3 DNA: TGTGCCAGCAGCCGGAACGAGGGTCAGCCCCAGCATTTT.

This clone appeared once. The chain combines TRBV2 with TRBJ2-3, with a possible D match to TRBD1 (6 bases). Germline CDR1 SNHLY, CDR2 FYNNEI. The V end was cut by 2 bases, the J end by 1 base, with 19 bases between. The length of the CDR3 is 18 residues. CDR3: CASSETPRRRGGTDTQYF. The CDR3 DNA reads TGTGCCAGCAGTGAAACCCCCCGTCGCAGGGGTGGCACAGATACGCAGTATTTT.

The chain is built from TRBV15 and TRBJ2-2; no clear D gene. Germline CDR1 is LNHNV and CDR2 is YYDKDF (reference sequence). This CDR3 has 14 amino acids. With 0 bases removed from V and 6 bases from J, the gap between germline ends came to 8 bases. As DNA, the CDR3 is TGTGCCACCAGCAGAGATCTCCGGTCCGGGGAGCTGTTTTTT. It codes for CATSRDLRSGELFF.

This chain uses TRBV5-4 with TRBJ2-5; 7 bases agree with TRBD2. The germline V gene has CDR1 SGHNT and CDR2 YYREEE (reference sequence). V gave up 0 bases and J gave up 5 bases; unmatched junction bases: 7. The CDR3 extends over 15 amino acids. The CDR3 region is CASSLGPGRRETQYF. CDR3 bases: TGTGCCAGCAGCTTGGGTCCCGGGAGGAGGGAGACCCAGTACTTC.

The chain uses TRBV4-1 and TRBJ2-7; 8 nucleotides align to TRBD1. Germline assignment: CDR1 MGHRA and CDR2 YSYEKL. The V gene end was trimmed by 3 bases and the J gene end by 2 bases; junction bases not matched to a gene: 6. The CDR3 is 15 amino acids. The CDR3 is CASSQPGQVAYEQYF. CDR3 DNA: TGCGCCAGCAGCCAGCCGGGACAGGTGGCCTACGAGCAGTACTTC.

This sequence joins TRBV10-3 and TRBJ1-3; a weak D match, TRBD1 (5 bases). Trimming took 6 bases from V and 0 from J, leaving 15 bases between them. From germline, CDR1 is ENHRY and CDR2 SYGVKD. There are 16 residues in the CDR3. The CDR3 sequence is CAISAAAGISGNTIYF. Written as DNA, the CDR3 is TGTGCCATCAGCGCCGCAGCAGGGATCTCTGGAAACACCATATATTTT.

The chain joins TRBV5-8 to TRBJ1-5; D is ambiguous. This CDR3 comprises 14 residues. Germline lookup yields CDR1 SGHTS and CDR2 YDEGEE. With 4 bases removed from V and 9 bases from J, the gap between germline ends came to 17 bases. The CDR3 is CASSLSGSHRPQHF. For the CDR3, the DNA is TGTGCCAGCAGCCTCAGTGGGAGCCATCGGCCCCAGCATTTT.